What follows describes a single T cell receptor beta chain. The antigen is not known. The V and J ends lost 6 bases and 4 bases, in that order; junction bases with no gene match: 9. The germline gives CDR1 MNHGY, CDR2 SAAAGT. This CDR3 region has 17 residues. TCRdb re-called the reads with MiXCR, one entry per CDR3 protein. Of 630,000 or so distinct CDR3 sequences listed, 20% to 30% were seen once; the top ten hold 6.5% to 10%. These data come from a study of T cell repertoires in cytomegalovirus infection. Across the study: Carrying CMV and the relevant HLA type showed in public TCR beta signatures. Regarding the study as a whole: Accumulated public TCR beta family frequency recognized individuals carrying CMV together with the relevant HLA.

This clonotype was obtained from a human donor in good health (CMV status not recorded). Some clones in this sample may be carry-over from other donors' samples. This rearrangement joins TRBV6-8 to TRBJ2-2; 12 bases map to TRBD2. The sample consisted of CD8+ T cells from PBMCs. CDR3 in DNA: TGTGCCAGCAGCTACACACTAGCGGGGGGACTCACCGGGGAGCTGTTTTTT. Amino acids: CASSYTLAGGLTGELFF.